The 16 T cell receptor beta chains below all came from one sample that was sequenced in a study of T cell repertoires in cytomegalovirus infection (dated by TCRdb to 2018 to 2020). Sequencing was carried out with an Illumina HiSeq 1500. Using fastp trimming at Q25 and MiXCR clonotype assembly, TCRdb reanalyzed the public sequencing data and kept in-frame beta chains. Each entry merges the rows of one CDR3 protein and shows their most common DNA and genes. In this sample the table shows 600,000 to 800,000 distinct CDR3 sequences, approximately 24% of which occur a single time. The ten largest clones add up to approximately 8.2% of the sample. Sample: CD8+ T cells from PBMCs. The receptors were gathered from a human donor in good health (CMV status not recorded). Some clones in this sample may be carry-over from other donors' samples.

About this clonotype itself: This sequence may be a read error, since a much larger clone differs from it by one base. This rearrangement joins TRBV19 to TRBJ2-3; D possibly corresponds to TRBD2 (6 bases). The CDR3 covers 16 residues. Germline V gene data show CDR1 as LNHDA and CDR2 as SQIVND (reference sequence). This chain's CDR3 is CASSALEGRVTDAQYF. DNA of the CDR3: TGTGCCAGTAGTGCCCTGGAGGGGCGGGTCACAGATGCGCAGTATTTT.

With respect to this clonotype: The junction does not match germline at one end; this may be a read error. CDR3 in amino acids: CVSSFGGEGTEAFF. The DNA of the CDR3 is TGTGTCAGCAGTTTTGGGGGGGAGGGGACTGAAGCTTTCTTT. The genes are TRBV28 and TRBJ1-1, with D possibly TRBD1 on 5 matching bases. Per germline, CDR1 MDHEN and CDR2 SYDVKM. The CDR3 sequence is 14 residues long.

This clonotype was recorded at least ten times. CDR3 in DNA: TGTGCCAGCAGCGTCGCAGGGAATGAAGCTTTCTTT. Amino acid sequence: CASSVAGNEAFF. The chain joins TRBV7-9 to TRBJ1-1, with D perhaps matching TRBD1 (5 bases). The CDR3 runs 12 residues. Trimming removed 5 bases at V and 7 bases at J, with 11 bases between. Looked up from germline, CDR1 is SEHNR and CDR2 is FQNEAQ (reference sequence).

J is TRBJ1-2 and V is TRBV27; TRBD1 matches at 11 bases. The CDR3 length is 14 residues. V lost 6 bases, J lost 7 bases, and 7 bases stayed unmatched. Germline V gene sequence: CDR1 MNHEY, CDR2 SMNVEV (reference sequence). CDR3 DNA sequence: TGTGCCAGCAGCCCGGGACAGGGGGTCCGTGGCTACACCTTC. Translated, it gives CASSPGQGVRGYTF.

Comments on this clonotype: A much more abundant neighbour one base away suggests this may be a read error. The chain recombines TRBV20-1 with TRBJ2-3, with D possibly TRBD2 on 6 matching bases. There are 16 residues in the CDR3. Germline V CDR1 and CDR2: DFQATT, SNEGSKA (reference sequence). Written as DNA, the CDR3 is TGCAGTACTAGAGATCCAGGGAGGCCTAGCACAGATACGCAGTATTTT. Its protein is CSTRDPGRPSTDTQYF.

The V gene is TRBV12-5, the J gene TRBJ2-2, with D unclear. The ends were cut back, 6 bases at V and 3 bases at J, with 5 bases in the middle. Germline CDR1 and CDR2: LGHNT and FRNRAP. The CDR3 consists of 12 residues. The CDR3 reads CASGPDTGELFF. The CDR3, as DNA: TGTGCTAGTGGGCCGGACACCGGGGAGCTGTTTTTT.

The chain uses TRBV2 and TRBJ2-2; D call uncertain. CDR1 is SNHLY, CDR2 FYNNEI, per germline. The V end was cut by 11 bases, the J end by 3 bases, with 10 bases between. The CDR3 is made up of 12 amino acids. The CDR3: CAVKSYTGELFF. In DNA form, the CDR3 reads TGTGCCGTTAAGAGCTACACCGGGGAGCTGTTTTTT. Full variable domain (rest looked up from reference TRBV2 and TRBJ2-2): EPEVTQTPSHQVTQMGQEVILRCVPISNHLYFYWYRQILGQKVEFLVSFYNNEISEKSEIFDDQFSVERPDGSNFTLKIRSTKLEDSAMYFCAVKSYTGELFFGEGSRLTVL.

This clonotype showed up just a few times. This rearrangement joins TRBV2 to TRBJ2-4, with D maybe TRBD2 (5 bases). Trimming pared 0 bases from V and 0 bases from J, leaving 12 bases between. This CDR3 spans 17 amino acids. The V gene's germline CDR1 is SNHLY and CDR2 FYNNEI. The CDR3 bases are TGTGCCAGCAGTGAAGCCTTCTCAGGACTAGCCAAAAACATTCAGTACTTC. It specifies CASSEAFSGLAKNIQYF.

CDR3 nucleotide sequence: TGTGCCAGCAGCCGGGACAGGGTTAGCAGCAATCAGCCCCAGCATTTT. This codes for CASSRDRVSSNQPQHF. The chain is built from TRBV28 and TRBJ1-5, with 9 bases fitting TRBD1. Germline loops: CDR1 MDHEN, CDR2 SYDVKM. V shed 6 bases and J 1 base; nucleotides not matched to a gene: 7. The CDR3 loop spans 16 amino acids.

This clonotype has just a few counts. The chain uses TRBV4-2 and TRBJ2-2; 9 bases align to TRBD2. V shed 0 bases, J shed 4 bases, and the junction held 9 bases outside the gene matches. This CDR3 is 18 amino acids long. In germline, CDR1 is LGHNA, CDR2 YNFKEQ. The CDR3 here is CASSQEYGGGVGTGELFF. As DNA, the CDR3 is TGTGCCAGCAGCCAAGAGTACGGCGGGGGGGTCGGCACCGGGGAGCTGTTTTTT.

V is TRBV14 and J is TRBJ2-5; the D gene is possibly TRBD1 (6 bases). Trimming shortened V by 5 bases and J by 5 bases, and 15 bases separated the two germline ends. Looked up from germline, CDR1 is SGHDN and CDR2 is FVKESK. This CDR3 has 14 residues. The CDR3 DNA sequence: TGTGCCAGCAGCTACCTCAGGGGATCGGAGACCCAGTACTTC. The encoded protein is CASSYLRGSETQYF.

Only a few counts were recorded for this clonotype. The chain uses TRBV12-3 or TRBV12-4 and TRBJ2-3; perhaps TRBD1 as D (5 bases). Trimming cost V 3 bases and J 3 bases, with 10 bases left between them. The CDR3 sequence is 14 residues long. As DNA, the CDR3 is TGTGCCAGCAGTTTTATGGGGCCTACAGATACGCAGTATTTT. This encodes CASSFMGPTDTQYF.

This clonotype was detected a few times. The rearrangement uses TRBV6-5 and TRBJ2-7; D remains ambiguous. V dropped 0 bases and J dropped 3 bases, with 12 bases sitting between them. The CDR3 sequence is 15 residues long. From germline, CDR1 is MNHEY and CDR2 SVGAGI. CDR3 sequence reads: CASSYSNGLSYEQYF. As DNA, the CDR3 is TGTGCCAGCAGTTACTCGAACGGTCTTAGCTACGAGCAGTACTTC.

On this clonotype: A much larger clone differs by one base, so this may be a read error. The CDR3 sequence: CASSVTGLDYNSPIHF. Here the CDR3 DNA reads TGTGCCAGCAGCGTGACAGGTTTAGACTATAATTCACCCATCCACTTT. The chain couples TRBV7-3 to TRBJ1-6, with D perhaps matching TRBD1 (6 bases). There are 16 residues in the CDR3. Germline loops: CDR1 SGHTA, CDR2 FQGTGA. Filled out from reference TRBV7-3 and TRBJ1-6, the complete variable domain reads GAGVSQTPSNKVTEKGKYVELRCDPISGHTALYWYRQSLGQGPEFLIYFQGTGAADDSGLPNDRFFAVRPEGSVSTLKIQRTERGDSAVYLCASSVTGLDYNSPIHFGNGTRLTVT.

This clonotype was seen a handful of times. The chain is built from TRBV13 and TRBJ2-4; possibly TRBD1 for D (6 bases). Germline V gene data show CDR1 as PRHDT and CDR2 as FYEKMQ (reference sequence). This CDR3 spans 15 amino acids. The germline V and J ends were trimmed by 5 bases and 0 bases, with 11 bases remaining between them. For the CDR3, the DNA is TGTGCCAGCAGCCCATCCAGGGGAGCCAAAAACATTCAGTACTTC. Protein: CASSPSRGAKNIQYF.

The CDR3 protein is CASRTGAEKLFF. CDR3 coding DNA: TGTGCCAGCAGAACAGGGGCCGAAAAACTGTTTTTT. This chain connects TRBV7-9 to TRBJ1-4; 7 nucleotides agree with TRBD1. CDR3 length: 12 residues. Per germline, CDR1 SEHNR and CDR2 FQNEAQ (reference sequence). With V trimmed by 6 bases and J by 8 bases, 3 bases remained unmatched.